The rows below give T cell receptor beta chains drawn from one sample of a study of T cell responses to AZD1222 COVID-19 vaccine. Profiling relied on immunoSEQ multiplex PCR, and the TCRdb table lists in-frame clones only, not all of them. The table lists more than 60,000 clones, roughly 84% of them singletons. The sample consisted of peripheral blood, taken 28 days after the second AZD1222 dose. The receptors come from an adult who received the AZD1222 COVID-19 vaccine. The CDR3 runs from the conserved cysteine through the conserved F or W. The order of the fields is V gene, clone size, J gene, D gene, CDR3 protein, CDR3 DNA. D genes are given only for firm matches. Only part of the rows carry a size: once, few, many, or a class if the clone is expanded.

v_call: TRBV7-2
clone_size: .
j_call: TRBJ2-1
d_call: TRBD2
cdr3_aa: CASSWRASGGDSYNEQFF
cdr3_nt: TGTGCCAGCAGCTGGCGGGCTAGCGGGGGGGACTCCTACAATGAGCAGTTCTTC

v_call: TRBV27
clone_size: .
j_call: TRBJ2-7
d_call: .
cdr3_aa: CASSARRVTSYEQYF
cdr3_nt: TGTGCCAGCAGTGCTCGACGGGTGACCTCCTACGAGCAGTACTTC

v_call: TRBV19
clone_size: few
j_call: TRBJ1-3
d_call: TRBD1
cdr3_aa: CASSTGTGQSGNTIYF
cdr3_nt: TGTGCCAGTAGTACTGGGACAGGACAAAGCGGAAACACCATATATTTT

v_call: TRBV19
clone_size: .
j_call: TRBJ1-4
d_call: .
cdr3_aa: CASIPGGGRGEKLFF
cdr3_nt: TGTGCCAGTATCCCCGGCGGGGGGCGCGGTGAAAAACTGTTTTTT

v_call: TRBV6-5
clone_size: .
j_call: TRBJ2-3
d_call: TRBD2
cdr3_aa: CASRIAGPDTQYF
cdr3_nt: TGTGCCAGCAGAATAGCGGGTCCGGATACGCAGTATTTT

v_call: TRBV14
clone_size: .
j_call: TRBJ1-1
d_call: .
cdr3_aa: CASGTEGFTEAFF
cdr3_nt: TGTGCCAGCGGGACCGAGGGTTTCACTGAAGCTTTCTTT

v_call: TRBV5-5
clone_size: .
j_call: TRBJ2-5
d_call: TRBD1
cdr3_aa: CASSLGTGVLLGETQYF
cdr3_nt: TGTGCCAGCAGCCTCGGGACAGGGGTTCTCCTGGGAGAGACCCAGTACTTC

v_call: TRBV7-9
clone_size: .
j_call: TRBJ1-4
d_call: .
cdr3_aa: CASSSPRGGNEKLFF
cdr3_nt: TGTGCCAGCAGCTCACCAAGGGGTGGAAACGAAAAACTGTTTTTT

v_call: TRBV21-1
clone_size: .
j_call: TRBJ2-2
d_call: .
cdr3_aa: CASSKRAADTGELFF
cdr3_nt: TGTGCCAGCAGTAAAAGGGCCGCCGACACCGGGGAGCTGTTTTTT

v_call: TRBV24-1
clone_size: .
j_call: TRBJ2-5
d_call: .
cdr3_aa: CATSEPGMETQYF
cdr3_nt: TGTGCCACCAGTGAACCAGGGATGGAGACCCAGTACTTC

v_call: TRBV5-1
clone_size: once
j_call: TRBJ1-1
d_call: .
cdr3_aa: CASSQDLGITEAFF
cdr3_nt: TGCGCCAGCAGCCAAGATTTAGGGATCACTGAAGCTTTCTTT

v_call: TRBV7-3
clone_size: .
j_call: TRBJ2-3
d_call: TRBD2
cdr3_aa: CASSPSGGRTDTQYF
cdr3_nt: TGTGCCAGCAGTCCTAGCGGGGGCCGCACAGATACGCAGTATTTT

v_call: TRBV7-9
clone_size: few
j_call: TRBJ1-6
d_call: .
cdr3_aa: CASSRNQGGSSYNSPLHF
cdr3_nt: TGTGCCAGCAGCCGCAATCAGGGCGGGAGCTCCTATAATTCACCCCTCCACTTT

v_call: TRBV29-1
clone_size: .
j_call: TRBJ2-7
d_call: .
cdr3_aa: CSVRRPGESSYEQYF
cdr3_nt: TGCAGCGTACGGCGACCCGGGGAGTCCTCCTACGAGCAGTACTTC

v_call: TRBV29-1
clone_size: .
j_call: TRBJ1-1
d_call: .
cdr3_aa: CSVTPRGNTEAFF
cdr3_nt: TGCAGCGTTACCCCCCGGGGGAACACTGAAGCTTTCTTT

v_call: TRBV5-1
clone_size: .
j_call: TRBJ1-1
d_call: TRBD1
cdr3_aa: CASSPLTGGNTEAFF
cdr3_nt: TGCGCCAGCAGCCCATTGACAGGGGGCAACACTGAAGCTTTCTTT

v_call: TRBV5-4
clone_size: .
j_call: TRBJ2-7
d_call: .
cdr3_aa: CASSAGRGNLYEQYF
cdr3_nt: TGTGCCAGCAGCGCCGGAAGGGGGAACCTTTACGAGCAGTACTTC

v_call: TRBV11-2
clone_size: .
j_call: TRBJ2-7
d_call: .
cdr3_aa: CASSLDPIAYEQYF
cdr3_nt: TGTGCCAGCAGCTTAGATCCGATTGCCTACGAGCAGTACTTC

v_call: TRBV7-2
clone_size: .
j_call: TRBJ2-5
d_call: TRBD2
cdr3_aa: CASSSRLAGTSETQYF
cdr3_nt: TGTGCCAGCAGCTCAAGACTAGCGGGGACCTCAGAGACCCAGTACTTC

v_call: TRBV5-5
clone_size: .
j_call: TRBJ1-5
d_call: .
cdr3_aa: CASSDAPSQPQHF
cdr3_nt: TGTGCCAGCAGCGATGCGCCATCCCAGCCCCAGCATTTT

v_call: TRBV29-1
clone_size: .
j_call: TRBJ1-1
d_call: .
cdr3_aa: CSGVDSEAFF
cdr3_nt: TGCAGCGGCGTCGACAGTGAAGCTTTCTTT

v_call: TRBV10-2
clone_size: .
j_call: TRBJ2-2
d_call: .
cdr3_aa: CASSFRARTGELFF
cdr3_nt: TGCGCCAGCAGTTTCAGGGCAAGGACCGGGGAGCTGTTTTTT

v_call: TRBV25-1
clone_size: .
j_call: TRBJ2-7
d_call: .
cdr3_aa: CASSEGGPEYF
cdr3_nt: TGTGCCAGCAGTGAAGGGGGGCCTGAGTACTTC

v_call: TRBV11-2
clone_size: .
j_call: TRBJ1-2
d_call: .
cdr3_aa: CASSSLMTPSYGYTF
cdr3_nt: TGTGCCAGCAGCTCCTTGATGACCCCCTCATATGGCTACACCTTC

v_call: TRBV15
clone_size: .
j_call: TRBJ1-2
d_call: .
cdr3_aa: CATSRAGNYGYTF
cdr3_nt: TGTGCCACCAGCAGAGCAGGGAACTATGGCTACACCTTC

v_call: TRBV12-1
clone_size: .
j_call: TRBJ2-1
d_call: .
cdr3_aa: CASSFRPAGNNEQFF
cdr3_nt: TGTGCCAGCAGCTTTCGTCCAGCGGGCAACAATGAGCAGTTCTTC

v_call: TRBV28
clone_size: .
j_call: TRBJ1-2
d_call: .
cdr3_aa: CASSSPTDAYGYTF
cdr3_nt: TGTGCCAGCAGTTCACCGACAGACGCCTATGGCTACACCTTC

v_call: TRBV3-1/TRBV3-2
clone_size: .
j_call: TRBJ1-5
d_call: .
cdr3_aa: CASSQEGRYQPQHF
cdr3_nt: TGTGCCAGCAGCCAAGAGGGCAGATATCAGCCCCAGCATTTT

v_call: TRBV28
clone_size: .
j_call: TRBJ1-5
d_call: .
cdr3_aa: CASSIPQGNQPQHF
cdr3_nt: TGTGCCAGCAGTATCCCTCAGGGGAATCAGCCCCAGCATTTT

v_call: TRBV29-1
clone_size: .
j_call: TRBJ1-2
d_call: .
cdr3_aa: CSVVGQSNYGYTF
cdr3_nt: TGCAGCGTTGTAGGGCAGTCTAACTATGGCTACACCTTC

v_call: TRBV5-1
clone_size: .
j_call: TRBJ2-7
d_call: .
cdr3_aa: CASSLDEGMTYEQYF
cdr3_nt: TGCGCCAGCAGCTTGGATGAAGGGATGACCTACGAGCAGTACTTC

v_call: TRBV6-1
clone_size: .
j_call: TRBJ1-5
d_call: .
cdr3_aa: CASSEQDNSNQPQHF
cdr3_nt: TGTGCCAGCAGTGAACAGGACAATAGCAATCAGCCCCAGCATTTT

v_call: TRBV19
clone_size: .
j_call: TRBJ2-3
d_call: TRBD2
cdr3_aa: CASSSAGGTYTQYF
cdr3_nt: TGTGCCAGTAGTTCGGCGGGGGGTACATATACGCAGTATTTT

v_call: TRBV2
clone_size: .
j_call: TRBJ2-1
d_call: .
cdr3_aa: CASKAEVYNEQFF
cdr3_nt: TGTGCCAGCAAAGCGGAGGTGTACAATGAGCAGTTCTTC

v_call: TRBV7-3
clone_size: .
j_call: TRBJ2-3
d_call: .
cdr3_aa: CASSPRSSTDTQYF
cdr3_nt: TGTGCCAGCAGCCCCCGTTCTAGCACAGATACGCAGTATTTT

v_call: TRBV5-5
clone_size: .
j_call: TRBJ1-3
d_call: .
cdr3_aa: CASSLDRNTIYF
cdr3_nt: TGTGCCAGCAGCTTGGACCGAAACACCATATATTTT

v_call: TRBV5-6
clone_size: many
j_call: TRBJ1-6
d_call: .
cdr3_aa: CASSPIGASPLHF
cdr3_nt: TGTGCCAGCAGCCCCATCGGGGCCTCACCCCTCCACTTT